This T cell receptor beta chain is drawn from a study of glioma-infiltrating T cells. TCR alpha and beta CDR3 regions were amplified from RNA using iRepertoire nested multiplex PCR. TCRdb reprocessed the multiplex PCR reads with MiXCR, giving one entry per CDR3 protein. Of about 380,000 distinct CDR3 sequences detected, approximately 42% appear once; the ten largest clones hold around 11%. This clonotype was observed a handful of times. V lost 9 bases to trimming and J lost 3 bases, with 14 bases between them. The CDR3 contains 14 residues. In germline, CDR1 is KGHDR, CDR2 SFDVKD. The TCR sequence derives from a human donor with low-grade glioma or glioblastoma, undergoing nonglioma brain surgery, or in good health (not recorded which). Sequences were obtained from glioma tissue, nonneoplastic brain tissue, or PBMCs (not recorded which). V and J are TRBV24-1 and TRBJ2-1; TRBD1 or TRBD2 may be the D gene (7 bases each). CDR3 in amino acids: CATAGAGGYNEQFF. CDR3 nucleotide sequence: TGTGCCACCGCGGGGGCAGGGGGCTACAATGAGCAGTTCTTC.